This TCR beta chain derives from a study of T cell changes during pregnancy in multiple sclerosis. Germline V gene sequence: CDR1 ENHRY, CDR2 SYGVKD. This CDR3 is built from 17 residues. The J segment lost 6 bases and the V segment lost 6 bases, leaving 13 bases of the junction unmatched. Produced via immunoSEQ multiplex PCR; TCRdb's table is partial and in-frame only. The profile shows 89,000 or so clones, 91% of them singletons. V usage is TRBV10-3 and J usage is TRBJ2-2, with 10 bases fitting TRBD2. The sequences come from PBMCs, collected in the first trimester of pregnancy. The source is a female donor in good health, serving as a control in a pregnancy study. Some clones in this sample may be carry-over from other donors' samples. Written as DNA, the CDR3 is TGTGCCATCAGCGGGACTAGCGCCGGGCGCGGGGCCGGGGAGCTGTTTTTT. Its translation is CAISGTSAGRGAGELFF.